This T cell receptor (beta chain) was captured by sequencing in a study of blood T cell repertoires in COVID-19. Background on the study: PBMCs, B-cell-depleted T cells, or T cells provided the cDNA or gDNA that made up the material.

The table came from immunoSEQ multiplex PCR; TCRdb's copy has only in-frame clones and leaves some out. The data hold roughly 320,000 clones, with around 92% observed a single time. The material sequenced was peripheral blood. The sequence came from a woman in her twenties or thirties with COVID-19, enrolled during active disease.

CDR3 loop: CASSLGHGTNEKLFF. Written as DNA, the CDR3 is TGCGCCAGCAGCTTGGGTCACGGGACTAATGAAAAACTGTTTTTT. The chain is built from TRBV5-1 and TRBJ1-4, with D hard to call. Trimming left V 0 bases short and J 2 bases short, with 8 bases between. Germline lookup yields CDR1 SGHRS and CDR2 YFSETQ. This CDR3 is 15 amino acids long.